The entry that follows covers one T cell receptor (beta chain) sequence. It lacks a known antigen. The sample holds no much larger clone one base away, and base qualities are not on file. This sample was taken from a study of control samples from healthy donors and cancer patients (dated by TCRdb to 2018 to 2021). Library prep was done by the immunoSEQ multiplex PCR assay. Drawn from immuneACCESS, this table holds only the in-frame rearrangements with V and J called that TCRdb kept. Clones are partly lost; checked studies trace under half to an unresolved V gene and leave the rest unexplained. The sample data list tens of thousands of clones, and under 95% of these were observed just once. The ten most abundant clones make up about 0.91% of the sample. Trimmed from V: 0 bases; trimmed from J: 4 bases; junction bases lacking a gene match: 7. The CDR3 measures 17 amino acids from cysteine to phenylalanine. Just CDR3 DNA is preserved here, 51 bases in frame from base 1. Reading the germline V gene gives CDR1 SGHDN and CDR2 FVKESK.

The rearrangement combines TRBV14 with TRBJ2-1, with 9 bases matching TRBD1. This TCR derives from a man aged 25-45 years with colorectal cancer. Specimen: PBMCs. In nucleotides, the sequence is TGTGCCAGCAGCCAAGATAGGGACAGGGTCTATTACAATGAGCAGTTCTTC. This yields the protein CASSQDRDRVYYNEQFF.